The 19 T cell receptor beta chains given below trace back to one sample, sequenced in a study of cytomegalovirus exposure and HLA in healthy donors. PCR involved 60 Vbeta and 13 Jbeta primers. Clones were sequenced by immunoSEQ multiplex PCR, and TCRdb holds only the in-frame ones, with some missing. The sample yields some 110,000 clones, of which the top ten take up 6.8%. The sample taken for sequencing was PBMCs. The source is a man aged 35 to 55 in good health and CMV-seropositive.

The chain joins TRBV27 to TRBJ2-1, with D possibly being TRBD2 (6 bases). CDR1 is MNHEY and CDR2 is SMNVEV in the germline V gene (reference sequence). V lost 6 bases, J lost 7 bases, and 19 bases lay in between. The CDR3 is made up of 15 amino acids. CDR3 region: CASSPLGGEVNEQFF. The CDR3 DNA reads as TGTGCCAGCAGCCCGCTGGGTGGGGAGGTTAATGAGCAGTTCTTC.

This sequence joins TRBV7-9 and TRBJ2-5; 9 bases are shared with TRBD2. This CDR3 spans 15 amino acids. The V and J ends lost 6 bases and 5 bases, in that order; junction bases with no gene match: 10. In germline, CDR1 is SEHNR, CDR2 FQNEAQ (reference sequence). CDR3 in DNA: TGTGCCAGCAGGATTAGCGGGAGCTTGGCGGAGACCCAGTACTTC. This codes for CASRISGSLAETQYF.

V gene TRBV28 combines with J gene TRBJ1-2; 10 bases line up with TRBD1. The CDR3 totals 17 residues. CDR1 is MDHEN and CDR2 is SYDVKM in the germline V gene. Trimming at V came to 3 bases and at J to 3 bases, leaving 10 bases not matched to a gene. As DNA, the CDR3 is TGTGCCAGCAGTTTGATCCGGGACAGGGGAAGGCACTATGGCTACACCTTC. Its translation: CASSLIRDRGRHYGYTF.

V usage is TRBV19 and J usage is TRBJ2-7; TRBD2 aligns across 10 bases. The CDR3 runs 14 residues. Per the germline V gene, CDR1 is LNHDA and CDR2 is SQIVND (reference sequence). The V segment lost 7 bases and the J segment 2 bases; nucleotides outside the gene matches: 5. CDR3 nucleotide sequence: TGTGCCAGTATGGGGACTAGCGCTACCTACGAGCAGTACTTC. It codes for CASMGTSATYEQYF.

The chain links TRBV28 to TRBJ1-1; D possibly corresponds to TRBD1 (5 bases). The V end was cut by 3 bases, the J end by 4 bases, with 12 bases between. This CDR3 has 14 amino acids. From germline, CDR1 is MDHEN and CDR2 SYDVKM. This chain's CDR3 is CASSLDTGATEAFF. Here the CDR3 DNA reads TGTGCCAGCAGTTTGGACACAGGAGCCACTGAAGCTTTCTTT.

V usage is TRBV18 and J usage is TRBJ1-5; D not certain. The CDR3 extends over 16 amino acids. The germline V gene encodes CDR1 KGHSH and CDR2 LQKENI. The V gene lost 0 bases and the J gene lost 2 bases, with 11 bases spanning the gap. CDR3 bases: TGTGCCAGCTCACCACCTCCCTCCCGGGGCAATCAGCCCCAGCATTTT. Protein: CASSPPPSRGNQPQHF.

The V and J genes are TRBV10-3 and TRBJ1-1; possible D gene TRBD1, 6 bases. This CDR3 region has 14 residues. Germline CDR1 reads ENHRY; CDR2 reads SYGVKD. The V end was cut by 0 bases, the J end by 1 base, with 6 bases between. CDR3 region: CAISESTGNTEAFF. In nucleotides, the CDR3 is TGTGCCATCAGTGAGTCGACAGGGAACACTGAAGCTTTCTTT.

CDR3: CASSVDSSLQGQYF. CDR3 coding DNA: TGTGCCAGCAGCGTGGACTCGTCTCTACAGGGGCAGTACTTC. The chain carries TRBV9 and TRBJ2-7; D perhaps matches TRBD1 (6 bases). The CDR3 runs 14 residues. V shed 2 bases and J shed 9 bases, with 18 bases lying between them. Germline loops: CDR1 SGDLS, CDR2 YYNGEE. The full variable domain, with the rest looked up from reference TRBV9 and TRBJ2-7, is DSGVTQTPKHLITATGQRVTLRCSPRSGDLSVYWYQQSLDQGLQFLIQYYNGEERAKGNILERFSAQQFPDLHSELNLSSLELGDSALYFCASSVDSSLQGQYFGPGTRLTVT.

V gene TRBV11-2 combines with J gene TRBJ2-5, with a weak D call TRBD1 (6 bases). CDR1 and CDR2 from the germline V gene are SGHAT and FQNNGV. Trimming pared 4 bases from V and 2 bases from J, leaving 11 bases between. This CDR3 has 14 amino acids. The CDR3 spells CASSYRVTQETQYF. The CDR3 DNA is TGTGCCAGCAGCTACAGGGTCACGCAAGAGACCCAGTACTTC.

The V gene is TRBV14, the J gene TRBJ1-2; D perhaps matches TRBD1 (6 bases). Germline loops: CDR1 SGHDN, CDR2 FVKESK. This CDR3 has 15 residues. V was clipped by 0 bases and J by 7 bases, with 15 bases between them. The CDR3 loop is CASSQDFSDRSGYTF. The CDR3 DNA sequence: TGTGCCAGCAGCCAAGATTTCTCCGACAGGTCTGGCTACACCTTC.

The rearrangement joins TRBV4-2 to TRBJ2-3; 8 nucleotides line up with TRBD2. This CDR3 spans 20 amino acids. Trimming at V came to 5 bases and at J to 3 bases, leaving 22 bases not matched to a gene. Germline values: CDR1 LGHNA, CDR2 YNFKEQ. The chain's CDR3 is CASSISSVAGGVSGTDTQYF. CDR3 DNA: TGTGCCAGCAGCATTTCTTCTGTCGCGGGAGGAGTAAGTGGGACAGATACGCAGTATTTT.

The CDR3 protein is CASSLRREVPKNIQYF. Here the CDR3 DNA reads TGTGCCAGTAGCCTTAGGCGGGAGGTCCCCAAAAACATTCAGTACTTC. The V call is TRBV19, the J call TRBJ2-4; TRBD2 aligns across 8 bases. The CDR3 is made up of 16 amino acids. V lost 6 bases to trimming and J lost 2 bases; unmatched junction nucleotides: 9. The germline gives CDR1 LNHDA, CDR2 SQIVND (reference sequence).

CDR3 nucleotides: TGTGCCAGCAGCTTTGACGGAGGATATAGCAATCAGCCCCAGCATTTT. Its translation: CASSFDGGYSNQPQHF. The V call is TRBV7-8, the J call TRBJ1-5; unclear D gene. CDR3 size: 16 residues. Germline assignment: CDR1 SGHVS and CDR2 FQNEAQ. Between the trimmed V and J ends, which lost 3 bases and 0 bases, there was a span of 12 bases.

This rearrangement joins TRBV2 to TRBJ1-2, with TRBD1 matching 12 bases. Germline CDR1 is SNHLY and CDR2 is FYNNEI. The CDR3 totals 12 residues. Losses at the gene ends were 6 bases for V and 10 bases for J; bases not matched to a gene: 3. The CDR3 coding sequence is TGTGCCAGCAGCGGGACAGGGGGCGACTACACCTTC. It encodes CASSGTGGDYTF.

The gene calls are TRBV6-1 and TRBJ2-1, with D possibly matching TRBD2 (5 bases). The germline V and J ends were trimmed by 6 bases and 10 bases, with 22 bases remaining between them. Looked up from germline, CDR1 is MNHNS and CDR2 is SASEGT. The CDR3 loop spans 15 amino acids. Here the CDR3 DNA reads TGTGCCAGCAGACCTGAAGAAATGAAAGGCGGGGAGCAGTTCTTC. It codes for CASRPEEMKGGEQFF.

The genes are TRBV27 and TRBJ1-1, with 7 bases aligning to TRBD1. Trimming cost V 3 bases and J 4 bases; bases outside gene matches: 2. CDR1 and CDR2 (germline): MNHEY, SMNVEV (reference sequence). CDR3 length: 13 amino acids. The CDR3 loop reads CASSLTGRTEAFF. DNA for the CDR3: TGTGCCAGCAGTTTGACAGGGCGCACTGAAGCTTTCTTT.

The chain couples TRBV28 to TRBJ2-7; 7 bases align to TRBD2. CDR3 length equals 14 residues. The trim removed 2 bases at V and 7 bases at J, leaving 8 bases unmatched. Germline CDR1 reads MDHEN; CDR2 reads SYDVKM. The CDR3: CASSLGGSNGEQYF. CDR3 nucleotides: TGTGCCAGCAGTTTAGGCGGGAGTAACGGTGAGCAGTACTTC.

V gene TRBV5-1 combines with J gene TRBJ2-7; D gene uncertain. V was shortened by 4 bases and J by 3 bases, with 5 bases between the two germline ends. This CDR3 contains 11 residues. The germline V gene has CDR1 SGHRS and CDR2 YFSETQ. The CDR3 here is CASSNNYEQYF. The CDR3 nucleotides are TGCGCCAGCAGCAACAACTACGAGCAGTACTTC.

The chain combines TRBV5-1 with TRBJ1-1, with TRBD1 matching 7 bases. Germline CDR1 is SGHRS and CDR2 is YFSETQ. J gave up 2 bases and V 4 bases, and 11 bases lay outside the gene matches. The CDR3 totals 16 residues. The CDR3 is CASSPSRQGGNTEAFF. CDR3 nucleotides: TGCGCCAGCAGCCCCAGCCGACAGGGAGGAAACACTGAAGCTTTCTTT.